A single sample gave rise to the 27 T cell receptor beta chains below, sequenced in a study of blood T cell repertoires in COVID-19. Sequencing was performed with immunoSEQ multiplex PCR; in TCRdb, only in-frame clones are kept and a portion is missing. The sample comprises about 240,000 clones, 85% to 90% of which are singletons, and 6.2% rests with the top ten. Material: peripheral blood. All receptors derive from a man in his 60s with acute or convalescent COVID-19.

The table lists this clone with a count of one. The CDR3 bases are TGCGCCAGCAGCACCGACGGACAGGGTACTGAAGCTTTCTTT. This codes for CASSTDGQGTEAFF. V and J are TRBV5-1 and TRBJ1-1; 8 nucleotides agree with TRBD1. The CDR3 length is 14 residues. V gave up 4 bases and J gave up 5 bases; unmatched junction bases: 7. Germline V gene sequence: CDR1 SGHRS, CDR2 YFSETQ. Full variable domain (rest looked up from reference TRBV5-1 and TRBJ1-1): KAGVTQTPRYLIKTRGQQVTLSCSPISGHRSVSWYQQTPGQGLQFLFEYFSETQRNKGNFPGRFSGRQFSNSRSEMNVSTLELGDSALYLCASSTDGQGTEAFFGQGTRLTVV.

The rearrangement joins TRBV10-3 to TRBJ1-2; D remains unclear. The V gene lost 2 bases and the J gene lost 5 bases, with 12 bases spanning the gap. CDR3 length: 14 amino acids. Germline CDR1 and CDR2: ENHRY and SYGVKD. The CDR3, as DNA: TGTGCCATCAGTGAGCCCCGGGATCCTTATGGCTACACCTTC. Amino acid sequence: CAISEPRDPYGYTF.

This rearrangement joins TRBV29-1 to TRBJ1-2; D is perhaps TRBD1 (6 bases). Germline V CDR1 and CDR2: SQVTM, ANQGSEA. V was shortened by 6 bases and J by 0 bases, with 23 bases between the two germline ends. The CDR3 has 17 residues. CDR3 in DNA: TGCAGCGTCTCCTGGGGAGGGACACTAGCCACTAACTATGGCTACACCTTC. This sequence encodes CSVSWGGTLATNYGYTF.

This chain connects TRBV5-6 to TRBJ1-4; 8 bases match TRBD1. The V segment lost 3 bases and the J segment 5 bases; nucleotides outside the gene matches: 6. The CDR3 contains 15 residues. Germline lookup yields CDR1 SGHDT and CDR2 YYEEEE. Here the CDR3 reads CASSSGTGPNEKLFF. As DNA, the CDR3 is TGTGCCAGCAGCTCCGGGACAGGCCCAAATGAAAAACTGTTTTTT.

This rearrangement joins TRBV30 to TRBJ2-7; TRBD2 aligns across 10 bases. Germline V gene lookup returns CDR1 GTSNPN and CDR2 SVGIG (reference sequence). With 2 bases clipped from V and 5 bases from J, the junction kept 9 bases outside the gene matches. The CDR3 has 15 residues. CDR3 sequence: CAWSNAGLAVHEQYF. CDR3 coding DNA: TGTGCCTGGAGTAATGCAGGACTAGCGGTCCACGAGCAGTACTTC.

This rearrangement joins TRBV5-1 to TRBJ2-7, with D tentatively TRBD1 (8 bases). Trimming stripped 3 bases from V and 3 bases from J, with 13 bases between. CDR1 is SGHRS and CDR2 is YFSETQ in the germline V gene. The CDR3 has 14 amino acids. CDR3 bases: TGCGCCAGCAGCTCTACAGGGGGGGACTACGAGCAGTACTTC. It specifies CASSSTGGDYEQYF.

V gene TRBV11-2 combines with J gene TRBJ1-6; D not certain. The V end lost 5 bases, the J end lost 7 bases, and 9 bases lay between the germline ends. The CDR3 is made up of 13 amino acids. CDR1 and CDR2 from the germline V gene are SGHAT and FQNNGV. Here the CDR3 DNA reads TGTGCCAGCAGCCCAATACAGAATTCACCCCTCCACTTT. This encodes CASSPIQNSPLHF. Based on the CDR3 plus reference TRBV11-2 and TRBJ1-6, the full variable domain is EAGVAQSPRYKIIEKRQSVAFWCNPISGHATLYWYQQILGQGPKLLIQFQNNGVVDDSQLPKDRFSAERLKGVDSTLKIQPAKLEDSAVYLCASSPIQNSPLHFGNGTRLTVT.

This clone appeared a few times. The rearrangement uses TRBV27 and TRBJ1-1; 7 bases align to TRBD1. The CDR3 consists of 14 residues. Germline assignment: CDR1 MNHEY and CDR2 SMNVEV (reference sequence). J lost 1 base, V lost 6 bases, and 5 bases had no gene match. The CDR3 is CASRIRQGNTEAFF. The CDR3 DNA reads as TGTGCCAGCAGAATCAGACAGGGGAACACTGAAGCTTTCTTT.

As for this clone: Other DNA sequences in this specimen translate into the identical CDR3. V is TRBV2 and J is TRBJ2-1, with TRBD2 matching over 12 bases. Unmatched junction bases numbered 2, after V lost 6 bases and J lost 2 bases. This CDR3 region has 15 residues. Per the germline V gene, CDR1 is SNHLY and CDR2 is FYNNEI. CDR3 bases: TGTGCCAGCAGGCGACTAGCGGGAGCCTACAATGAGCAGTTCTTC. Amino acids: CASRRLAGAYNEQFF.

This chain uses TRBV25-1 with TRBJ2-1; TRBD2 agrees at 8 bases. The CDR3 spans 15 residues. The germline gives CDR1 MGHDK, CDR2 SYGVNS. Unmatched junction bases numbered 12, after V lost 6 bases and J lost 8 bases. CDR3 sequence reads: CASSAHSGSNDEQFF. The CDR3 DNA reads TGTGCCAGCAGCGCCCACAGCGGGAGTAACGATGAGCAGTTCTTC.

The CDR3 protein is CASSFRQGNSGNTIYF. The CDR3 DNA is TGTGCCAGCAGCTTCCGACAGGGTAATTCAGGAAACACCATATATTTT. The gene calls are TRBV5-8 and TRBJ1-3, with TRBD1 matching over 7 bases. The CDR3 length is 16 residues. CDR1 and CDR2 from the germline V gene are SGHTS and YDEGEE. J was trimmed by 4 bases and V by 2 bases; bases with no gene match: 9.

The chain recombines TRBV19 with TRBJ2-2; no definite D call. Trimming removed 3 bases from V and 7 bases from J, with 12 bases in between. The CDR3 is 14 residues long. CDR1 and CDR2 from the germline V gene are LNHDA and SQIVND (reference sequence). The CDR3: CASSILVSGGELFF. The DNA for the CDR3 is TGTGCCAGTAGTATCCTAGTGAGTGGCGGGGAGCTGTTTTTT. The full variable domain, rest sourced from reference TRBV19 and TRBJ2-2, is DGGITQSPKYLFRKEGQNVTLSCEQNLNHDAMYWYRQDPGQGLRLIYYSQIVNDFQKGDIAEGYSVSREKKESFPLTVTSAQKNPTAFYLCASSILVSGGELFFGEGSRLTVL.

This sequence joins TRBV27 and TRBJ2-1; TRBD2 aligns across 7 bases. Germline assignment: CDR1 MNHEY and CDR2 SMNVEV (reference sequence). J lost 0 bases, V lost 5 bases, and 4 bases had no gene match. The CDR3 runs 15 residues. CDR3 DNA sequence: TGTGCCAGCAGTGACCGGGACTACTCCTACAATGAGCAGTTCTTC. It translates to CASSDRDYSYNEQFF.

Here the CDR3 DNA reads TGTGCCAGCAGTGTACTAACTAGCGGGAGTGACGAGCAGTACTTC. Its protein is CASSVLTSGSDEQYF. This chain uses TRBV2 with TRBJ2-7; 11 bases align to TRBD2. With V trimmed by 4 bases and J by 5 bases, 7 bases remained unmatched. The CDR3 is 15 amino acids. Per the germline V gene, CDR1 is SNHLY and CDR2 is FYNNEI.

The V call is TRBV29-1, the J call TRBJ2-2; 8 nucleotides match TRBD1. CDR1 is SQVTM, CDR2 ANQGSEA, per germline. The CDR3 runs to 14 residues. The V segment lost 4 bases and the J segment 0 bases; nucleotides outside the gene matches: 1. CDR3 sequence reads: CSVGQGSNTGELFF. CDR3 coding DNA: TGCAGCGTTGGACAGGGGTCGAACACCGGGGAGCTGTTTTTT.

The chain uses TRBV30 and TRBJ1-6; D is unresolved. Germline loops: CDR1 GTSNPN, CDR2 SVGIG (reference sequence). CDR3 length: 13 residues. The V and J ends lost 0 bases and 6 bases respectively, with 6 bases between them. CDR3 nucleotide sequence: TGTGCCTGGAGTGTAACCGGTAATTCACCCCTCCACTTT. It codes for CAWSVTGNSPLHF.

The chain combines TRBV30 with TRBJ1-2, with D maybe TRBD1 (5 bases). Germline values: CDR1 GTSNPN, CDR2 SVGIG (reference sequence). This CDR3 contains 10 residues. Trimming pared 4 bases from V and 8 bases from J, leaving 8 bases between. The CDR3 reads CAWNGGGYTF. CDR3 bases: TGTGCCTGGAACGGGGGAGGCTACACCTTC.

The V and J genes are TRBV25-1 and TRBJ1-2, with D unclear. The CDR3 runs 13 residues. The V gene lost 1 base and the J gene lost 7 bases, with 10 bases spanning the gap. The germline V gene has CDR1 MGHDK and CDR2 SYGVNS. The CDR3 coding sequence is TGTGCCAGCAGTGAATGGGCAGGCTCTGGCTACACCTTC. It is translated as CASSEWAGSGYTF.

The CDR3: CASSLVSREADRRYF. DNA for the CDR3: TGTGCCAGCAGCTTAGTTTCGCGGGAGGCCGACCGAAGGTACTTC. J is TRBJ2-7 and V is TRBV7-2, with 8 nucleotides matching TRBD2. V shed 1 base, J shed 12 bases, and the junction held 14 bases outside the gene matches. The CDR3 is made up of 15 amino acids. Germline CDR1 and CDR2: SGHTA and FQGNSA.

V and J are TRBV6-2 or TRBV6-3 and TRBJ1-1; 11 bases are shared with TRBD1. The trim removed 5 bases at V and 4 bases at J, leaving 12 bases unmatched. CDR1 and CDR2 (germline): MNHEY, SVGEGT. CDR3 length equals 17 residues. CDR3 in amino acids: CASSPRGQGAGSTEAFF. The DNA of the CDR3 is TGTGCCAGCAGTCCCCGAGGACAGGGGGCAGGGAGCACTGAAGCTTTCTTT.

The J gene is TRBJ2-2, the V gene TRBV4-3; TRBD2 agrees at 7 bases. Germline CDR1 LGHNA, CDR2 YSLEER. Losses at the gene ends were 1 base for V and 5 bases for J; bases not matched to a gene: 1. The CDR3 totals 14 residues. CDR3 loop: CASSQVRGTGELFF. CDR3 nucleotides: TGCGCCAGCAGCCAAGTGCGGGGGACCGGGGAGCTGTTTTTT.

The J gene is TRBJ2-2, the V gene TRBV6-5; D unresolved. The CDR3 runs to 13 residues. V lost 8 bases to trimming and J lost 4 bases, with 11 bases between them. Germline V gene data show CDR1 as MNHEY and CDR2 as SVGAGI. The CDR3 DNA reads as TGTGCCAGCCTAGGAACCGGCACCGGGGAGCTGTTTTTT. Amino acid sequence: CASLGTGTGELFF.

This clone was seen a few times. CDR3: CASSLVGSSHNEQFF. CDR3 nucleotide sequence: TGCGCCAGCAGCTTGGTCGGGAGCTCGCACAATGAGCAGTTCTTC. The V call is TRBV5-1, the J call TRBJ2-1, with D perhaps TRBD2 (6 bases). With 0 bases removed from V and 5 bases from J, the gap between germline ends came to 12 bases. This CDR3 comprises 15 residues. Per the germline V gene, CDR1 is SGHRS and CDR2 is YFSETQ.

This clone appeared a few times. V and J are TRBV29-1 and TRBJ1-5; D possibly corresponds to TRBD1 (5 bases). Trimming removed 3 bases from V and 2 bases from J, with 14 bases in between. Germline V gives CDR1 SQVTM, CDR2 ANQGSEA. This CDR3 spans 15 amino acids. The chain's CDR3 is CSVDIGGGGNQPQHF. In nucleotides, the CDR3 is TGCAGCGTTGATATCGGGGGTGGTGGCAATCAGCCCCAGCATTTT.

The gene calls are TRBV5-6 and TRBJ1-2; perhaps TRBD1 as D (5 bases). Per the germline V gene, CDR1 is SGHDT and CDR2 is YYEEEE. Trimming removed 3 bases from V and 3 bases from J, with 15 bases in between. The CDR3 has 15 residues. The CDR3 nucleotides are TGTGCCAGCAGCTCTACAGGAAGGCATGACTATGGCTACACCTTC. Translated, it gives CASSSTGRHDYGYTF.

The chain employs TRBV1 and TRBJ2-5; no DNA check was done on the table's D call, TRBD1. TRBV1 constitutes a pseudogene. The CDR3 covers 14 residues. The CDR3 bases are TGCACCAGCAGCCAAGATGGCCTCCAAGAGACCCAGTACTTC. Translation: CTSSQDGLQETQYF.

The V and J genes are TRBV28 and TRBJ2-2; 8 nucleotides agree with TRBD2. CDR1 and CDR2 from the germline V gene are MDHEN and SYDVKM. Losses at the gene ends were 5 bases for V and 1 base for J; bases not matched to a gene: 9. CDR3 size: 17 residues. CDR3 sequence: CASSPTLTSVNTGELFF. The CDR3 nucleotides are TGTGCCAGCAGTCCTACCTTGACTAGCGTGAACACCGGGGAGCTGTTTTTT. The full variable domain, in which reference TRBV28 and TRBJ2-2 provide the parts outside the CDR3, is DVKVTQSSRYLVKRTGEKVFLECVQDMDHENMFWYRQDPGLGLRLIYFSYDVKMKEKGDIPEGYSVSREKKERFSLILESASTNQTSMYLCASSPTLTSVNTGELFFGEGSRLTVL.